This TCR beta chain is from a study of breast tumors, draining lymph nodes, adjacent tissues. Study-level results: Luminal-like breast cancer showed significantly greater tumor-nontumor repertoire similarity than basal-like breast cancer did. The lymph node origin of tumor T cells was framed as consistent with a hypothesis, not demonstrated. Compared with lymph nodes, tumors were less diverse; compared with nontumor tissue, more. Findings are consistent with lymph node origin and intratumoral expansion of most tumor T cells.

Axillary draining lymph nodes of breast cancer patients supplied the node samples. This clonotype has just one count. Its antigen is not identified. A single base separates this from a much larger clone, so it may be a read error. V was pared by 2 bases and J by 5 bases, with 11 bases of the junction left unmatched. Germline CDR1 and CDR2: WNHNN and SYGVQD (reference sequence). CDR3 size: 17 residues. One entry per CDR3 protein, called by TCRdb with MiXCR from the multiplex PCR reads. Among 100,000 to 150,000 distinct CDR3 sequences listed, approximately 20% were seen once. The specimen was axillary lymph node tissue. V is TRBV10-1 and J is TRBJ2-2; TRBD1 agrees at 7 bases. The sequence derives from a female donor with breast cancer. Some clones in this sample may be carry-over from other donors' samples. The CDR3 DNA follows: TGCGCCAGCAGTGAGACAGGGGTCGAGCCGGAAACCGGGGAGCTGTTTTTT. Protein: CASSETGVEPETGELFF.